The 22 T cell receptor beta chains in this list originate from one sample, sequenced in a study of blood T cell repertoires in COVID-19. The protocol was immunoSEQ multiplex PCR, while the TCRdb copy is restricted to in-frame clones and leaves out a portion. In the table there are 100,000 to 150,000 clones, roughly 72% of which are singletons. The sample was peripheral blood. The receptors were gathered from a man aged 55 to 70 with acute or convalescent COVID-19.

There are a few counts of this clone. V usage is TRBV18 and J usage is TRBJ1-3, with D possibly TRBD1 on 6 matching bases. The germline V gene encodes CDR1 KGHSH and CDR2 LQKENI. The germline V and J ends were trimmed by 2 bases and 0 bases, with 11 bases remaining between them. There are 16 residues in the CDR3. This CDR3 is CASSPEQGSSGNTIYF. The CDR3 DNA reads as TGTGCCAGCTCACCAGAGCAGGGGAGCTCTGGAAACACCATATATTTT.

V gene TRBV6-2 or TRBV6-3 combines with J gene TRBJ2-5; 12 bases agree with TRBD2. V lost 4 bases, J lost 5 bases, and 14 bases stayed unmatched. The CDR3 sequence is 18 residues long. CDR1 and CDR2 from the germline V gene are MNHEY and SVGEGT. This CDR3 reads CASSSLTRLAGVRETQYF. The CDR3 nucleotides are TGTGCCAGCAGTTCCCTCACTCGACTAGCGGGAGTCCGGGAGACCCAGTACTTC.

The chain combines TRBV5-1 with TRBJ2-7, with 8 bases identical to TRBD2. Unmatched junction bases numbered 2, after V lost 0 bases and J lost 3 bases. The CDR3 has 14 amino acids. The germline CDR1 and CDR2 sequences are SGHRS and YFSETQ. The CDR3 region is CASSLVTSGYEQYF. In DNA form, the CDR3 reads TGCGCCAGCAGCTTGGTCACTAGCGGCTACGAGCAGTACTTC.

The chain employs TRBV7-2 and TRBJ1-4; D is perhaps TRBD1 (5 bases). Germline CDR1 is SGHTA and CDR2 is FQGNSA. This CDR3 has 13 residues. The V and J ends lost 5 bases and 5 bases respectively, with 9 bases between them. The CDR3 region is CASSPGLNEKLFF. The CDR3 DNA follows: TGTGCCAGCAGCCCGGGACTAAATGAAAAACTGTTTTTT.

J is TRBJ2-5 and V is TRBV5-1; TRBD1 is a possible D gene (6 bases). The length of the CDR3 is 14 residues. Germline loops: CDR1 SGHRS, CDR2 YFSETQ. Between the trimmed V and J ends, which lost 4 bases and 5 bases, there was a span of 15 bases. In DNA form, the CDR3 reads TGCGCCAGCAGCGAGAGACAGGCCAGGGAGACCCAGTACTTC. This encodes CASSERQARETQYF.

This clone was counted between two and nine times. The chain links TRBV7-9 to TRBJ2-7; TRBD1 aligns across 7 bases. There are 15 residues in the CDR3. From germline, CDR1 is SEHNR and CDR2 FQNEAQ (reference sequence). V lost 4 bases, J lost 2 bases, and 8 bases stayed unmatched. The CDR3 DNA is TGTGCCAGCAGCTCCTTCCGGGACAGTCCCTACGAGCAGTACTTC. Its protein is CASSSFRDSPYEQYF.

The rearrangement uses TRBV6-1 and TRBJ2-2, with a possible D match to TRBD2 (6 bases). CDR1 and CDR2 (germline): MNHNS, SASEGT. This CDR3 spans 16 amino acids. Trimming cost V 4 bases and J 0 bases, with 12 bases left between them. The CDR3 reads CASSGRGRANTGELFF. In DNA form, the CDR3 reads TGTGCCAGCAGTGGGCGGGGCAGGGCGAACACCGGGGAGCTGTTTTTT.

This chain connects TRBV27 to TRBJ2-5, with 8 positions matching TRBD2. The V gene end was trimmed by 2 bases and the J gene end by 7 bases; junction bases not matched to a gene: 9. Germline-derived CDR1 and CDR2 are MNHEY and SMNVEV (reference sequence). The length of the CDR3 is 15 residues. In DNA, the CDR3 is TGTGCCAGCAGTTTAATGCCGGGTCGGGAGGGGACCCAGTACTTC. Translating it yields CASSLMPGREGTQYF.

This chain connects TRBV27 to TRBJ1-6, with D unclear. V gave up 6 bases and J gave up 2 bases, with 5 bases separating them. Germline CDR1 is MNHEY and CDR2 is SMNVEV (reference sequence). The CDR3 covers 13 residues. For the CDR3, the DNA is TGTGCCAGCAGAACAACCTATAATTCACCCCTCCACTTT. Amino acids: CASRTTYNSPLHF.

The V and J genes are TRBV12-5 and TRBJ2-3; 11 bases match TRBD1. Germline V gene data show CDR1 as LGHNT and CDR2 as FRNRAP. This CDR3 comprises 15 residues. Losses at the gene ends were 1 base for V and 4 bases for J; bases not matched to a gene: 1. The CDR3 spells CASGLGTGGADTQYF. CDR3 in DNA: TGTGCTAGTGGTTTGGGGACAGGGGGCGCAGATACGCAGTATTTT.

The chain recombines TRBV29-1 with TRBJ1-2; 10 bases fit TRBD1. V shed 5 bases, J shed 2 bases, and the junction held 8 bases outside the gene matches. CDR3 length: 15 residues. CDR1 and CDR2 from the germline V gene are SQVTM and ANQGSEA. CDR3 loop: CSVSNGGQGNYGYTF. Written as DNA, the CDR3 is TGCAGCGTTTCCAACGGGGGACAGGGGAACTATGGCTACACCTTC.

To note about this clone: The same CDR3 can be traced to other DNA sequences in this sample. This chain joins TRBV29-1 and TRBJ1-4, with D tentatively TRBD1 (6 bases). CDR1 and CDR2 from the germline V gene are SQVTM and ANQGSEA. The CDR3 is made up of 12 amino acids. V was cut by 6 bases and J by 3 bases, with 8 bases left in between. CDR3 coding DNA: TGCAGCGTACAGGGTCCTAATGAAAAACTGTTTTTT. It specifies CSVQGPNEKLFF.

The chain has TRBV6-5 and TRBJ1-2; the match to TRBD1 covers 9 bases. This CDR3 spans 16 amino acids. The V segment lost 2 bases and the J segment 3 bases; nucleotides outside the gene matches: 7. Germline CDR1 is MNHEY and CDR2 is SVGAGI. In DNA, the CDR3 is TGTGCCAGCAGTTACCAGACAGGGGGATCGGACTATGGCTACACCTTC. This gives the protein CASSYQTGGSDYGYTF.

The chain is built from TRBV5-1 and TRBJ2-3; possible D gene TRBD2, 7 bases. The V end was cut by 0 bases, the J end by 0 bases, with 8 bases between. The CDR3 consists of 15 residues. Germline loops: CDR1 SGHRS, CDR2 YFSETQ. Here the CDR3 reads CASSLEGGSTDTQYF. CDR3 in DNA: TGCGCCAGCAGCTTGGAGGGGGGGAGCACAGATACGCAGTATTTT.

The chain joins TRBV10-3 to TRBJ1-4; D ambiguous. The germline V and J ends were trimmed by 3 bases and 11 bases, with 10 bases remaining between them. The length of the CDR3 is 12 residues. CDR1 is ENHRY, CDR2 SYGVKD, per germline. The CDR3: CAISDPRGKLFF. CDR3 DNA: TGTGCCATCAGTGACCCAAGAGGGAAACTGTTTTTT.

The J gene is TRBJ1-5, the V gene TRBV29-1; TRBD1 is a possible D gene (6 bases). Trimming shortened V by 0 bases and J by 6 bases, and 12 bases separated the two germline ends. CDR1 is SQVTM, CDR2 ANQGSEA, per germline. CDR3 length: 14 amino acids. The CDR3 coding sequence is TGCAGCGTTGAAGAAGAGGCCAGGGGTCAGCCCCAGCATTTT. It is translated as CSVEEEARGQPQHF. Using reference TRBV29-1 and TRBJ1-5 for the parts outside the CDR3, the full variable domain is SAVISQKPSRDICQRGTSLTIQCQVDSQVTMMFWYRQQPGQSLTLIATANQGSEATYESGFVIDKFPISRPNLTFSTLTVSNMSPEDSSIYLCSVEEEARGQPQHFGDGTRLSIL.

The rearrangement uses TRBV24-1 and TRBJ1-4; 8 bases fit TRBD1. The CDR3 sequence is 16 residues long. The ends lost 5 bases at V and 3 bases at J; junction bases unmatched: 7. Looked up from germline, CDR1 is KGHDR and CDR2 is SFDVKD. CDR3 in DNA: TGTGCCACCAGTGGGCACTACAGGGGGGCTAATGAAAAACTGTTTTTT. It yields the protein CATSGHYRGANEKLFF.

V and J are TRBV5-1 and TRBJ2-3; possible D gene TRBD1, 5 bases. Germline values: CDR1 SGHRS, CDR2 YFSETQ. Trimming shortened V by 5 bases and J by 0 bases, and 13 bases separated the two germline ends. The CDR3 totals 15 residues. The CDR3 nucleotides read TGCGCCAGCAGTCAGGACATACCTAGCACAGATACGCAGTATTTT. This gives the protein CASSQDIPSTDTQYF.

This clone was seen only once. The chain couples TRBV7-2 to TRBJ2-6; D not resolved. Germline CDR1 and CDR2: SGHTA and FQGNSA. V lost 3 bases to trimming and J lost 2 bases, with 11 bases between them. This CDR3 comprises 16 residues. The CDR3 protein is CASSFRKSAGANVLTF. CDR3 coding DNA: TGTGCCAGCAGCTTTAGAAAGAGTGCTGGGGCCAACGTCCTGACTTTC.

The rearrangement uses TRBV19 and TRBJ1-4, with 7 bases matching TRBD1. Trimming cost V 5 bases and J 12 bases; bases outside gene matches: 6. CDR3 length: 12 residues. The germline V gene encodes CDR1 LNHDA and CDR2 SQIVND (reference sequence). CDR3 sequence (DNA): TGTGCCAGTAGTCCCGAAGACAGGGAACTGTTTTTT. It translates to CASSPEDRELFF.

This clone has a handful of counts. This chain links TRBV11-2 with TRBJ2-7; weak D call: TRBD2 (5 bases). The CDR3 runs 15 residues. CDR1 is SGHAT and CDR2 is FQNNGV in the germline V gene. Trimming pared 0 bases from V and 0 bases from J, leaving 9 bases between. In DNA, the CDR3 is TGTGCCAGCAGCTTAGAAGCGGAGAGCTCCTACGAGCAGTACTTC. It translates to CASSLEAESSYEQYF.

This clone was observed a few times. The gene calls are TRBV3-1 (or the pseudogene TRBV3-2) and TRBJ1-2, with unresolved D. Germline V gene lookup returns CDR1 LGHDT and CDR2 YNNKEL (reference sequence). Deletions cut 6 bases from V and 2 bases from J, with 16 bases between. The CDR3 totals 15 residues. The CDR3 is CASRPYSGLNYGYTF. The CDR3 DNA is TGTGCCAGCAGACCTTATTCAGGTCTCAACTATGGCTACACCTTC.